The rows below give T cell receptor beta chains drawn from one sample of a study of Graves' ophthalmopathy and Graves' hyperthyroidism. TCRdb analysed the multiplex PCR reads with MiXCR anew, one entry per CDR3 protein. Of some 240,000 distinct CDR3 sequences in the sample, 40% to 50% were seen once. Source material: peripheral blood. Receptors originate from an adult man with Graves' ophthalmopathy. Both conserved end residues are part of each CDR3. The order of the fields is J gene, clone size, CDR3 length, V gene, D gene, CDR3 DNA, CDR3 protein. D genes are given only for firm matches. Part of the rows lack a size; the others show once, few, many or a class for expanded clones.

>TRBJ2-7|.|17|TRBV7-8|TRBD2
TGTGCCAGCAGCAACGGACTAGCGGGGGGGCCCCCATACGAGCAGTACTTC
CASSNGLAGGPPYEQYF
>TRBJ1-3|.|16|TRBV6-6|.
TGTGCCAGCAGTTTCCAGCAGGTATCTACTGGAAACACCATATATTTT
CASSFQQVSTGNTIYF
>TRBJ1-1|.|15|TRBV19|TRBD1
TGTGCCAGTCCCCCGGGACAGGGGATGAACACTGAAGCTTTCTTT
CASPPGQGMNTEAFF
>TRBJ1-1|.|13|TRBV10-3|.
TGTGCCATCAGTGATAGAGACAGCACTGAAGCTTTCTTT
CAISDRDSTEAFF
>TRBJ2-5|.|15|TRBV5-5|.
TGTGCCAGCAGCCCATTCACAGGCTACCAAGAGACCCAGTACTTC
CASSPFTGYQETQYF
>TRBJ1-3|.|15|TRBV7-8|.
TGTGCCAGCAGCTTAGAATCAGGGGCTGGAAACACCATATATTTT
CASSLESGAGNTIYF
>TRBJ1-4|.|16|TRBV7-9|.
TGTGCCAGCAGCATACTGGTCAGGACAACTAATGAAAAACTGTTTTTT
CASSILVRTTNEKLFF
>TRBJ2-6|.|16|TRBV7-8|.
TGTGCCAGCAGTACCGAGGGGTACTCTGGGGCCAACGTCCTGACTTTC
CASSTEGYSGANVLTF
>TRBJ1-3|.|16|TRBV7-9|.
TGTGCCAGCAGCTCCCCGAGTGGGACCTCTGGAAACACCATATATTTT
CASSSPSGTSGNTIYF
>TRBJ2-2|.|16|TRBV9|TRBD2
TGTGCCAGCAGCGTACGGGCGGGAGCGAACACCGGGGAGCTGTTTTTT
CASSVRAGANTGELFF
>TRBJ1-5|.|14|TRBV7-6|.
TGTGCCAATCGCCCCAGGGCCAGCAATCAGCCCCAGCATTTT
CANRPRASNQPQHF
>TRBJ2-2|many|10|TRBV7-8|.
TGTGCCAGTCGGGGCGGGGAGCTGTTTTTT
CASRGGELFF
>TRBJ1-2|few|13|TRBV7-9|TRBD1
TGTGCCAGCAGTTTCAGGGGGCACTATGGCTACACCTTC
CASSFRGHYGYTF
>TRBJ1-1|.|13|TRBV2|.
TGTGCCAGCAGTTGGGGGGCGAACACTGAAGCTTTCTTT
CASSWGANTEAFF
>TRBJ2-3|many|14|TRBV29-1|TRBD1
TGCAGCTGTCGGAGACAGGGGGCGACAGATACGCAGTATTTT
CSCRRQGATDTQYF
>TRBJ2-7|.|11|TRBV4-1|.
TGCGCCAGCAGCGCCACTCGCGAGCAGTACTTC
CASSATREQYF
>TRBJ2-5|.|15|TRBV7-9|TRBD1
TGTGCCAGCGCCCCTGGGGACAGCCGGCGGGAGACCCAGTACTTC
CASAPGDSRRETQYF
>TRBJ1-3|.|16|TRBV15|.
TGTGCCACCATGCCAAGCCGGGTCATCTCTGGAAACACCATATATTTT
CATMPSRVISGNTIYF
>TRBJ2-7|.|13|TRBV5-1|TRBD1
TGCGCCAGCAGCTTGGGACAGGGGTTCGAGCAGTACTTC
CASSLGQGFEQYF
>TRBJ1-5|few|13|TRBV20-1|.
TGCAGTGCTAGAGCCGACACCAATCAGCCCCAGCATTTT
CSARADTNQPQHF
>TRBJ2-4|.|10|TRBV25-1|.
TGTGCCACCTTTCAAGACATTCAGTACTTC
CATFQDIQYF
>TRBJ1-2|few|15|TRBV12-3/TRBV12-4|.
TGTGCCAGCAGTTTGGGGGGAGCTTTGAACTATGGCTACACCTTC
CASSLGGALNYGYTF
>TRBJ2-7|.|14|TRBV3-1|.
TGTGCCAGCAGCCAAGAATCCGGCCCCTACGAGCAGTACTTC
CASSQESGPYEQYF
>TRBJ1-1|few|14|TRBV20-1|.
TGCAGTGCTAGAGTTTCAGGGCCTGGCACTGAAGCTTTCTTT
CSARVSGPGTEAFF
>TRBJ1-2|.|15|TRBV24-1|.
TGTGCCACCCAACCTTCTGAACAGGGAACGAGTGGCTACACCTTC
CATQPSEQGTSGYTF
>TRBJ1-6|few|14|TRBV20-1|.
TGCAGTGCTAGAGCCCCGTTCGGGTATTCACCCCTCCACTTT
CSARAPFGYSPLHF
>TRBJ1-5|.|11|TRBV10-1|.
TGTGCCAGCAGCTCCAGTCAGCCCCAGCATTTT
CASSSSQPQHF
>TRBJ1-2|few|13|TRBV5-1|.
TGCGCCAGCAGCTTCGAGGGGGACTATGGCTACACCTTC
CASSFEGDYGYTF
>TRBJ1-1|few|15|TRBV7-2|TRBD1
TGTGCCAGCAGCCGGAGACAGGGAAGGGGGACTGAAGCTTTCTTT
CASSRRQGRGTEAFF
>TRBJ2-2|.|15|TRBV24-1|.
TGTGCCACCAGTGATTTGGGACAGAACACCGGGAAGCTGTTTTTT
CATSDLGQNTGKLFF
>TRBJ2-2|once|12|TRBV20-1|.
TGCAGTGCCAAGCTGGACCCCGGGGAGCTGTTTTTT
CSAKLDPGELFF
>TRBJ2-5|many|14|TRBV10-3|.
TGTGCCATCAGTGAGGGTGGAGTGCAAGAGACCCAGTACTTC
CAISEGGVQETQYF
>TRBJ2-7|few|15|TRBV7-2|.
TGTGCCAGCAGCTTAGGGACAAGATCCCCCACCGAGCAGTACTTC
CASSLGTRSPTEQYF
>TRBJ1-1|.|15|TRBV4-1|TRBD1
TGCGCCAGCAGCCAGTTACAGGGGGAGAACACTGAAGCTTTCTTT
CASSQLQGENTEAFF
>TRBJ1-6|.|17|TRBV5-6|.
TGTGCCAGCAGCTCTAGATCCACCAGCTCCTATAATTCACCCCTCCACTTT
CASSSRSTSSYNSPLHF
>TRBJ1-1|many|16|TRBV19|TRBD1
TGTGCCAGCCACCGTCAGGGGGAGTCCTTGAACACTGAAGCTTTCTTT
CASHRQGESLNTEAFF
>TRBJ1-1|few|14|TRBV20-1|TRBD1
TGCAGTGGGGGGACAGACCCCATGAACACTGAAGCTTTCTTT
CSGGTDPMNTEAFF